The 18 T cell receptor beta chains reported below all come from one sample, sequenced in a study of T cell repertoires in cytomegalovirus infection. These TCRs are of unknown antigen specificity. Each CDR3 protein gets one entry after TCRdb re-called the reads with MiXCR. The sample yields a few hundred thousand distinct CDR3 sequences, approximately 42% seen once. The sequencing used cultured PBMCs, collected from culture after CMV antigen stimulation. The source is a human donor in good health (CMV status not recorded). Some clones in this sample may be carry-over from other donors' samples.

The chain uses TRBV20-1 and TRBJ2-7; D might be TRBD2 (5 bases). This CDR3 is built from 13 residues. CDR1 and CDR2 (germline): DFQATT, SNEGSKA (reference sequence). V lost 6 bases and J lost 5, with 17 bases in between. The CDR3 region is CSAKRTGINEQYF. The CDR3 bases are TGCAGTGCCAAAAGGACGGGAATAAACGAGCAGTACTTC.

The chain uses TRBV7-6 and TRBJ2-1; either TRBD1 or TRBD2 may fit D (5 bases each). The CDR3 consists of 14 residues. Trimming cost V 5 bases and J 6 bases, with 14 bases left between them. Germline loops: CDR1 SGHVS, CDR2 FNYEAQ. CDR3 DNA sequence: TGTGCCAGCAGCGCCGAGGGACCGACCAATGAGCAGTTCTTC. It yields the protein CASSAEGPTNEQFF. The complete variable domain, with remaining parts taken from reference TRBV7-6 and TRBJ2-1, reads GAGVSQSPRYKVTKRGQDVALRCDPISGHVSLYWYRQALGQGPEFLTYFNYEAQQDKSGLPNDRFSAERPEGSISTLTIQRTEQRDSAMYRCASSAEGPTNEQFFGPGTRLTVL.

In this sample, this clonotype turned up many times. The chain carries TRBV6-5 and TRBJ2-2; 8 positions match TRBD1. V lost 2 bases and J lost 4; bases outside the gene matches: 0. The CDR3 length is 14 residues. CDR1 is MNHEY, CDR2 SVGAGI, per germline. CDR3 sequence: CASSYGTGTGELFF. CDR3 DNA: TGTGCCAGCAGTTACGGGACAGGCACCGGGGAGCTGTTTTTT.

This clonotype was detected only a few times. The chain uses TRBV7-9 and TRBJ2-3, with 7 nucleotides matching TRBD2. The CDR3 covers 19 residues. The V gene end was trimmed by 5 bases and the J gene end by 3 bases; junction bases not matched to a gene: 20. Germline CDR1 reads SEHNR; CDR2 reads FQNEAQ (reference sequence). CDR3: CASSLSRGDPLLMTDTQYF. As DNA, the CDR3 is TGTGCCAGCAGCCTAAGCCGGGGGGACCCACTGCTGATGACAGATACGCAGTATTTT.

This clonotype was seen more than once but under ten times. The genes are TRBV7-2 and TRBJ2-1, with TRBD2 matching over 8 bases. V lost 1 base, J lost 1 base, and 9 bases stayed unmatched. The CDR3 consists of 18 residues. Germline V gives CDR1 SGHTA, CDR2 FQGNSA. The CDR3, as DNA: TGTGCCAGCAGCTTAGTGAGCGCTAGCGGGTTTTCCTACAATGAGCAGTTCTTC. Its protein is CASSLVSASGFSYNEQFF.

This chain joins TRBV6-1 and TRBJ1-1; no clear D. Germline V gene sequence: CDR1 MNHNS, CDR2 SASEGT. The CDR3 runs 14 residues. The V gene lost 5 bases and the J gene lost 2 bases, with 12 bases spanning the gap. CDR3 amino acids: CASSPVGGNTEAFF. As DNA, the CDR3 is TGTGCCAGCAGTCCGGTGGGCGGCAACACTGAAGCTTTCTTT.

This clonotype appeared once. One junction end disagrees with the germline gene, perhaps due to a read error. The rearrangement joins TRBV7-2 to TRBJ2-7, with D possibly being TRBD1 or TRBD2 (5 bases each). CDR3 length equals 13 residues. Germline V gene sequence: CDR1 SGHTA, CDR2 FQGNSA. CDR3 amino acids: CASSRDRPYEPYF. Written as DNA, the CDR3 is TGTGCCAGCAGCCGGGACCGGCCCTACGAGCCGTACTTC.

J is TRBJ1-4 and V is TRBV7-9; D gene ambiguous. With 1 base removed from V and 5 bases from J, the gap between germline ends came to 14 bases. Looked up from germline, CDR1 is SEHNR and CDR2 is FQNEAQ (reference sequence). The CDR3 contains 16 residues. Here the CDR3 DNA reads TGTGCCAGCAGCTTAGGCTCGTTTGCGCCAAATGAAAAACTGTTTTTT. It codes for CASSLGSFAPNEKLFF.

Details on this clonotype: At one end, the junction sequence differs from germline, possibly due to a read error. The chain links TRBV20-1 to TRBJ2-1, with 8 bases that match TRBD2. CDR1 and CDR2 from the germline V gene are DFQATT and SNEGSKA (reference sequence). The CDR3 extends over 14 amino acids. For the CDR3, the DNA is TGCAGTGCTACGACTAGCGCCACTCGCAATCAGCAGTTCTTC. Amino acids: CSATTSATRNQQFF.

This clonotype was counted only a few times. A read error may account for a junction end that differs from germline. This sequence joins TRBV7-2 and TRBJ2-1, with 7 bases fitting TRBD2. Germline CDR1 and CDR2: SGHTA and FQGNSA. The CDR3 sequence is 13 residues long. CDR3 in amino acids: CASRLGRAPEQFF. The CDR3 bases are TGTGCCAGCCGCTTAGGGAGGGCCCCTGAGCAGTTCTTC.

The chain carries TRBV28 and TRBJ2-1; a possible D gene is TRBD2 (5 bases). Between the trimmed V and J ends, which lost 5 bases and 4 bases, there was a span of 6 bases. The length of the CDR3 is 12 residues. The germline V gene encodes CDR1 MDHEN and CDR2 SYDVKM. The CDR3 DNA sequence: TGTGCCAGCAGTAAGCGGTACAATGAGCAGTTCTTC. This gives the protein CASSKRYNEQFF.

The CDR3 region is CASSIEFTSGYNEQFF. CDR3 DNA: TGTGCCAGTAGTATAGAATTTACTAGCGGGTACAATGAGCAGTTCTTC. This chain uses TRBV19 with TRBJ2-1, with 9 bases identical to TRBD2. With V trimmed by 0 bases and J by 4 bases, 4 bases remained unmatched. CDR1 and CDR2 from the germline V gene are LNHDA and SQIVND (reference sequence). CDR3 length equals 16 residues.

The gene calls are TRBV7-8 and TRBJ1-5; D gene unclear. V was cut by 4 bases and J by 5 bases, with 18 bases left in between. This CDR3 has 16 residues. Per the germline V gene, CDR1 is SGHVS and CDR2 is FQNEAQ. CDR3 sequence (DNA): TGTGCCAGCAGCTCCGAGAGGGCCAGAGTGGATCAGCCCCAGCATTTT. This translates into CASSSERARVDQPQHF.

The chain carries TRBV2 and TRBJ2-5; D uncertain. CDR1 SNHLY and CDR2 FYNNEI come from the germline V gene. The CDR3 contains 14 residues. V was pared by 4 bases and J by 2 bases, with 11 bases between. The CDR3 loop reads CASSVVTAQETQYF. The CDR3 DNA is TGTGCCAGCAGTGTAGTTACTGCACAAGAGACCCAGTACTTC.

The CDR3 is CATSDLSEQFF. The CDR3 nucleotides read TGTGCCACCAGTGACCTATCTGAGCAGTTCTTC. The V gene is TRBV24-1, the J gene TRBJ2-1; D gene unclear. With 4 bases removed from V and 9 bases from J, the gap between germline ends came to 6 bases. The CDR3 extends over 11 amino acids. Germline V gene sequence: CDR1 KGHDR, CDR2 SFDVKD.

This clonotype is a singleton in its sample. V and J are TRBV12-5 and TRBJ2-2; D not certain. Germline assignment: CDR1 LGHNT and CDR2 FRNRAP. Between the trimmed V and J ends, which lost 3 bases and 6 bases, there was a span of 5 bases. The CDR3 covers 12 residues. CDR3 protein: CASGFGPGELFF. The CDR3 nucleotides are TGTGCTAGTGGTTTTGGCCCCGGGGAGCTGTTTTTT.

This clonotype was found a few times. The J gene is TRBJ2-1, the V gene TRBV15; D ambiguous. The V end lost 8 bases, the J end lost 7 bases, and 9 bases lay between the germline ends. Germline V gene data show CDR1 as LNHNV and CDR2 as YYDKDF (reference sequence). This CDR3 has 11 residues. The CDR3 loop reads CATATPNEQFF. The CDR3 DNA follows: TGTGCCACCGCGACGCCTAATGAGCAGTTCTTC.

The chain is built from TRBV27 and TRBJ1-6; D is uncertain. V shed 8 bases and J shed 7 bases, with 9 bases lying between them. CDR1 and CDR2 from the germline V gene are MNHEY and SMNVEV (reference sequence). The CDR3 has 12 residues. CDR3: CASSNGNSPLHF. For the CDR3, the DNA is TGTGCCAGCTCAAACGGGAATTCACCCCTCCACTTT.